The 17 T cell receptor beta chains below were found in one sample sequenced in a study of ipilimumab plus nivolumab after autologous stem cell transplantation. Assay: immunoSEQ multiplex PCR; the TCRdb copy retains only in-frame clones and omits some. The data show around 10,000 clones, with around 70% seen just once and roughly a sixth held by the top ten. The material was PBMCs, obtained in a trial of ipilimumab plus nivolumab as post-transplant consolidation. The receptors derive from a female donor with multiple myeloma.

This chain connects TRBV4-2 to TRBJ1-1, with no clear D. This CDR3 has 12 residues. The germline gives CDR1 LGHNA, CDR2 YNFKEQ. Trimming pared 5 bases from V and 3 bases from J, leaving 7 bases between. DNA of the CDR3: TGTGCCAGCAGCTTGGTCGACACTGAAGCTTTCTTT. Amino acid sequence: CASSLVDTEAFF.

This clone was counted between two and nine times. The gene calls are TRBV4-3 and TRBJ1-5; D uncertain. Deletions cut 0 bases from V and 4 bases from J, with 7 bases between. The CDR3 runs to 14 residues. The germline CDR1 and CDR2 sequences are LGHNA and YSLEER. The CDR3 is CASSQDMWNQPQHF. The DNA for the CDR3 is TGCGCCAGCAGCCAAGATATGTGGAATCAGCCCCAGCATTTT.

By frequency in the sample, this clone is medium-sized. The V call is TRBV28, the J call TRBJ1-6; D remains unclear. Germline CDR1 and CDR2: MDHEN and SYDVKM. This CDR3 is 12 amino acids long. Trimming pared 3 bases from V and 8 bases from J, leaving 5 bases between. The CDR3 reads CASSLEYSPLHF. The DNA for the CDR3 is TGTGCCAGCAGTTTGGAGTATTCACCCCTCCACTTT.

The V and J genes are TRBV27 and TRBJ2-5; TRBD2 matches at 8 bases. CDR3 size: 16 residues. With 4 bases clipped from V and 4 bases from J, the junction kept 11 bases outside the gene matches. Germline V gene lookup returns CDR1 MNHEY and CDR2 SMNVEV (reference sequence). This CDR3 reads CASSSPPGLVGETQYF. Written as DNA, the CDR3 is TGTGCCAGCAGTTCCCCCCCGGGACTAGTGGGAGAGACCCAGTACTTC.

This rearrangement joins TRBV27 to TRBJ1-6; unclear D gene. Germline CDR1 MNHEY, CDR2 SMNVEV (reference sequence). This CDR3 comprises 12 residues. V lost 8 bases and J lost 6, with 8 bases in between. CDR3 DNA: TGTGCCAGCGGGCTCCCTAATTCACCCCTCCACTTT. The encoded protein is CASGLPNSPLHF.

The CDR3 reads CASSSSARSPDTQYF. The CDR3 DNA follows: TGTGCCAGTAGTAGCTCGGCCAGGAGTCCAGATACGCAGTATTTT. V usage is TRBV19 and J usage is TRBJ2-3; no clear D gene. The CDR3 runs 15 residues. Trimming pared 4 bases from V and 4 bases from J, leaving 15 bases between. Germline CDR1 LNHDA, CDR2 SQIVND (reference sequence).

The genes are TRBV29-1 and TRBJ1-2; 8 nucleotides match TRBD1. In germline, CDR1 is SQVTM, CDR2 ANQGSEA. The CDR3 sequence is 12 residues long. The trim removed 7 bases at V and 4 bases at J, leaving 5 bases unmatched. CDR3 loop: CSDSGTGYGYTF. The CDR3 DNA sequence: TGCAGCGACTCCGGGACAGGCTATGGCTACACCTTC.

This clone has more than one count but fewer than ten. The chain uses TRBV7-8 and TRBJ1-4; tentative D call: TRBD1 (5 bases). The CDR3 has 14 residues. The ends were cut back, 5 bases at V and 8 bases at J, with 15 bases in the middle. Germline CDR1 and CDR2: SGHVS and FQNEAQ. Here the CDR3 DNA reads TGTGCCAGCAGCGAGAGACAGCCGGGGGAAAAACTGTTTTTT. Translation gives CASSERQPGEKLFF. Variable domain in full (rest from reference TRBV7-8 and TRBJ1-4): GAGVSQSPRYKVAKRGQDVALRCDPISGHVSLFWYQQALGQGPEFLTYFQNEAQLDKSGLPSDRFFAERPEGSVSTLKIQRTQQEDSAVYLCASSERQPGEKLFFGSGTQLSVL.

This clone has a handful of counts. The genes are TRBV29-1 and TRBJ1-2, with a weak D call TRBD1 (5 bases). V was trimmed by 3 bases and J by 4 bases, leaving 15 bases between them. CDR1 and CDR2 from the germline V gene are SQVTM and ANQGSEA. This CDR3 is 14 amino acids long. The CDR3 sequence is CSVDVGGVGYGYTF. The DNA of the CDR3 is TGCAGCGTTGATGTGGGAGGGGTTGGCTATGGCTACACCTTC.

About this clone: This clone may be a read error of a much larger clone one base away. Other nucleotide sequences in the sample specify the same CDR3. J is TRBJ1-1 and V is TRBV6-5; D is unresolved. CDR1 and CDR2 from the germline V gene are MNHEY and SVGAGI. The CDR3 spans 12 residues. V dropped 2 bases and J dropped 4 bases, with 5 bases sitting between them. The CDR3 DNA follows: TGTGCCAGCAGTTACGGAGGCACTGAAGCTTTCTTT. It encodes CASSYGGTEAFF.

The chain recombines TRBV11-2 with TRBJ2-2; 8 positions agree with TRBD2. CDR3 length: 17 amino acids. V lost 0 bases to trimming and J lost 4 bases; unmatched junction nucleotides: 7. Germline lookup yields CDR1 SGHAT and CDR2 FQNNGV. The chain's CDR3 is CASSLDLYSGVTGELFF. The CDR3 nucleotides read TGTGCCAGCAGCTTAGATCTATATAGCGGGGTCACCGGGGAGCTGTTTTTT.

The DNA of the CDR3 is TGTGCCAGCAGTGGAGACGGGAAGAACACAGATACGCAGTATTTT. It is translated as CASSGDGKNTDTQYF. V gene TRBV25-1 combines with J gene TRBJ2-3, with a tentative D call TRBD2 (5 bases). The CDR3 has 15 amino acids. The germline gives CDR1 MGHDK, CDR2 SYGVNS. With 4 bases removed from V and 2 bases from J, the gap between germline ends came to 13 bases. The full variable domain, with the rest looked up from reference TRBV25-1 and TRBJ2-3, is EADIYQTPRYLVIGTGKKITLECSQTMGHDKMYWYQQDPGMELHLIHYSYGVNSTEKGDLSSESTVSRIRTEHFPLTLESARPSHTSQYLCASSGDGKNTDTQYFGPGTRLTVL.

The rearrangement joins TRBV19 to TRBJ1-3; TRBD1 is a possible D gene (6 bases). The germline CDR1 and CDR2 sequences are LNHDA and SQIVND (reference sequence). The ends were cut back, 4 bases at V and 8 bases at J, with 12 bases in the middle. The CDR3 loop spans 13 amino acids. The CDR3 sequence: CASSTRGSDTIYF. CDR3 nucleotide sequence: TGTGCCAGTAGTACCAGGGGCTCGGACACCATATATTTT.

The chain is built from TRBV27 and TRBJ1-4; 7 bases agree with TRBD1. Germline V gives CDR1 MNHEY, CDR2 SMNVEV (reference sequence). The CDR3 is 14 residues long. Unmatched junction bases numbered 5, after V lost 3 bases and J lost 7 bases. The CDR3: CASSFQGGGEKLFF. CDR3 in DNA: TGTGCCAGCAGTTTCCAGGGGGGGGGTGAAAAACTGTTTTTT.

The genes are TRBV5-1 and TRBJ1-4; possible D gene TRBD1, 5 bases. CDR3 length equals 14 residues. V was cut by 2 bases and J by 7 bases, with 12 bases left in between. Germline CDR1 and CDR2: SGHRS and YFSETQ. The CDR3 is CASSFGQGGEKLFF. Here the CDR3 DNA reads TGCGCCAGCAGCTTTGGGCAGGGAGGTGAAAAACTGTTTTTT.

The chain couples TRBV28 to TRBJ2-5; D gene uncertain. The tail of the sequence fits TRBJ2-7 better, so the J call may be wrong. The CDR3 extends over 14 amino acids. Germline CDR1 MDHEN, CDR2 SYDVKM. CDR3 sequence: CASSSSHLSYEQYF. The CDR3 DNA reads TGTGCCAGCAGTTCCAGTCACCTTTCCTACGAGCAGTACTTC.

CDR3 region: CASSPPPGQGYNEQFF. CDR3 in DNA: TGTGCCAGCAGCCCTCCTCCGGGACAGGGTTACAATGAGCAGTTCTTC. The chain carries TRBV5-4 and TRBJ2-1; 9 positions match TRBD1. J lost 4 bases, V lost 4 bases, and 9 bases had no gene match. The CDR3 extends over 16 amino acids. CDR1 and CDR2 (germline): SGHNT, YYREEE (reference sequence). Variable domain in full (rest from reference TRBV5-4 and TRBJ2-1): ETGVTQSPTHLIKTRGQQVTLRCSSQSGHNTVSWYQQALGQGPQFIFQYYREEENGRGNFPPRFSGLQFPNYSSELNVNALELDDSALYLCASSPPPGQGYNEQFFGPGTRLTVL.